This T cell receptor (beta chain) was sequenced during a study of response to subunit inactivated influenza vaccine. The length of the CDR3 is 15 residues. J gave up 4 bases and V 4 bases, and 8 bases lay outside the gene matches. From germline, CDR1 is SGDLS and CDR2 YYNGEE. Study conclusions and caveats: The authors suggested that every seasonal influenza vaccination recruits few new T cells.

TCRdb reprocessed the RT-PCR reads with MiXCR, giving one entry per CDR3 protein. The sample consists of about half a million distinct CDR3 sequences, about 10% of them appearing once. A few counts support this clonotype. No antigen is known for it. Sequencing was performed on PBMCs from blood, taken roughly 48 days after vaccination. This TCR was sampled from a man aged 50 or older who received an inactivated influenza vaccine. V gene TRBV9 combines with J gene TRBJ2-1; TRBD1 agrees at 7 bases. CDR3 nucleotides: TGTGCCAGCAGCAAACAGGGGACGACATACAATGAGCAGTTCTTC. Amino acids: CASSKQGTTYNEQFF.